The 2 T cell receptor beta chains given below trace back to one sample, sequenced in a study of blood T cell repertoires in COVID-19. The data were produced by immunoSEQ multiplex PCR, yet TCRdb's version contains in-frame clones alone and is incomplete. Of more than 250,000 clones in the sample, around 83% are singletons; the top ten hold approximately 1.2%. Source material: peripheral blood. The origin of the receptors is a woman aged 45-60 years with acute or convalescent COVID-19.

The gene calls are TRBV19 and TRBJ1-2; D remains ambiguous. Germline V gene data show CDR1 as LNHDA and CDR2 as SQIVND (reference sequence). The CDR3 contains 15 residues. Trimming stripped 3 bases from V and 7 bases from J, with 18 bases between. CDR3 DNA: TGTGCCAGTAGTATGCGAGGTGAGGGAATGAGTGGCTACACCTTC. Its translation: CASSMRGEGMSGYTF. Full variable domain (rest looked up from reference TRBV19 and TRBJ1-2): DGGITQSPKYLFRKEGQNVTLSCEQNLNHDAMYWYRQDPGQGLRLIYYSQIVNDFQKGDIAEGYSVSREKKESFPLTVTSAQKNPTAFYLCASSMRGEGMSGYTFGSGTRLTVV.

V and J are TRBV5-1 and TRBJ2-3; D is perhaps TRBD1 (5 bases). Trimming removed 5 bases at V and 1 base at J, with 5 bases between. The CDR3 sequence is 12 residues long. Germline assignment: CDR1 SGHRS and CDR2 YFSETQ. CDR3 amino acids: CASRGGTDTQYF. In nucleotides, the CDR3 is TGCGCCAGCAGAGGGGGCACAGATACGCAGTATTTT.